These 28 T cell receptor beta chains share one sample of origin, sequenced in a study of blood T cell repertoires in COVID-19. Sequencing was performed with immunoSEQ multiplex PCR; in TCRdb, only in-frame clones are kept and a portion is missing. The sample lists about 100,000 clones, around 87% occurring once. The sequencing input was peripheral blood. The receptor set was obtained from a woman aged 25-40 years with acute or convalescent COVID-19.

V and J are TRBV7-9 and TRBJ2-3; 8 nucleotides line up with TRBD1. Germline V CDR1 and CDR2: SEHNR, FQNEAQ (reference sequence). The CDR3 is 14 amino acids. V was clipped by 5 bases and J by 7 bases; unmatched bases: 8. For the CDR3, the DNA is TGTGCCAGCAGCGGGGGGACAGGCAAAAATACGCAGTATTTT. It translates to CASSGGTGKNTQYF.

The rearrangement uses TRBV5-1 and TRBJ1-2; the match to TRBD1 covers 8 bases. The germline CDR1 and CDR2 sequences are SGHRS and YFSETQ. The CDR3 loop spans 15 amino acids. The J segment lost 6 bases and the V segment lost 4 bases, leaving 11 bases of the junction unmatched. CDR3 DNA: TGCGCCAGCAGCCGCGGACAGGGATTTTCGGATGGCTACACCTTC. Translating it yields CASSRGQGFSDGYTF.

The V call is TRBV18, the J call TRBJ1-4, with 9 bases lining up with TRBD1. The germline V gene encodes CDR1 KGHSH and CDR2 LQKENI. CDR3 length: 14 amino acids. V shed 4 bases, J shed 8 bases, and the junction held 5 bases outside the gene matches. The chain's CDR3 is CASSRTGVGEKLFF. DNA for the CDR3: TGTGCCAGCTCACGGACAGGGGTAGGCGAAAAACTGTTTTTT.

The rearrangement uses TRBV2 and TRBJ1-2; D might be TRBD1 (6 bases). CDR1 and CDR2 (germline): SNHLY, FYNNEI. V dropped 1 base and J dropped 1 base, with 16 bases sitting between them. This CDR3 region has 17 residues. This CDR3 reads CASSEEDQGWGNYGYTF. Written as DNA, the CDR3 is TGTGCCAGCAGTGAAGAGGATCAGGGGTGGGGTAACTATGGCTACACCTTC.

The chain recombines TRBV11-3 with TRBJ2-7; 7 bases agree with TRBD1. Germline CDR1 SGHNT, CDR2 YENEEA. This CDR3 spans 14 amino acids. Losses at the gene ends were 2 bases for V and 3 bases for J; bases not matched to a gene: 4. The CDR3 coding sequence is TGTGCCAGCAGCTTATGGCAGGGGGACTACGAGCAGTACTTC. It is translated as CASSLWQGDYEQYF.

The chain uses TRBV12-3 or TRBV12-4 and TRBJ1-5, with a possible D match to TRBD1 (5 bases). This CDR3 comprises 12 residues. Trimming took 3 bases from V and 8 from J, leaving 8 bases between them. The chain's CDR3 is CASSFSGEPQHF. The CDR3 nucleotides are TGTGCCAGCAGTTTTTCGGGGGAGCCCCAGCATTTT.

This rearrangement joins TRBV6-5 to TRBJ1-1; tentatively, D is TRBD1 (6 bases). Looked up from germline, CDR1 is MNHEY and CDR2 is SVGAGI. The CDR3 is 15 residues long. The germline V and J ends were trimmed by 6 bases and 0 bases, with 14 bases remaining between them. CDR3 amino acids: CASSQGTLLNTEAFF. Here the CDR3 DNA reads TGTGCCAGCAGCCAGGGGACACTCTTGAACACTGAAGCTTTCTTT.

V is TRBV18 and J is TRBJ1-5; D uncertain. In germline, CDR1 is KGHSH, CDR2 LQKENI. V was cut by 2 bases and J by 4 bases, with 6 bases left in between. The length of the CDR3 is 13 residues. This CDR3 is CASSPRRNQPQHF. The CDR3 nucleotides are TGTGCCAGCTCACCAAGGCGGAATCAGCCCCAGCATTTT.

This chain links TRBV18 with TRBJ2-7; perhaps TRBD2 as D (5 bases). Germline V lookup: CDR1 KGHSH, CDR2 LQKENI. The V gene lost 3 bases and the J gene lost 2 bases, with 14 bases spanning the gap. The CDR3 loop spans 15 amino acids. CDR3 in amino acids: CASSPISGSAYEQYF. The CDR3 DNA sequence: TGTGCCAGCTCACCTATTTCGGGGTCGGCCTACGAGCAGTACTTC.

The chain has TRBV19 and TRBJ2-2, with 11 positions matching TRBD1. This CDR3 comprises 17 residues. Per germline, CDR1 LNHDA and CDR2 SQIVND (reference sequence). Trimming cost V 2 bases and J 5 bases; bases outside gene matches: 7. The chain's CDR3 is CASSILSGQGGTGELFF. The CDR3 DNA reads TGTGCCAGTAGTATACTCTCGGGACAGGGGGGAACCGGGGAGCTGTTTTTT.

The rearrangement uses TRBV3-1 (or the pseudogene TRBV3-2) and TRBJ1-2; D gene ambiguous. Trimming removed 0 bases at V and 8 bases at J, with 7 bases between. CDR3 length: 12 residues. Germline CDR1 reads LGHDT; CDR2 reads YNNKEL (reference sequence). The CDR3 sequence: CASSQERSGYTF. The CDR3 region has the DNA TGTGCCAGCAGCCAAGAGCGGTCAGGCTACACCTTC.

This clone was counted a few times. The chain uses TRBV18 and TRBJ1-3; TRBD1 agrees at 8 bases. The junction had 11 bases not matched to a gene; V was cut back by 2 bases and J by 2 bases. CDR1 is KGHSH and CDR2 is LQKENI in the germline V gene. The CDR3 sequence is 18 residues long. For the CDR3, the DNA is TGTGCCAGCTCACCATTGTGGGAGACAGGGGAAACTGGAAACACCATATATTTT. Amino acids: CASSPLWETGETGNTIYF.

The genes are TRBV29-1 and TRBJ2-7, with 11 bases that match TRBD2. The germline V gene has CDR1 SQVTM and CDR2 ANQGSEA. This CDR3 spans 13 amino acids. Trimming took 5 bases from V and 5 from J; bases not matched to a gene: 5. The CDR3 coding sequence is TGCAGCGTTAGTAGCGGGGGGGCCAACGAGCAGTACTTC. Translating gives CSVSSGGANEQYF.

In DNA form, the CDR3 reads TGTGCCAGCAGTGACGGGACAGATAATGAAAAACTGTTTTTT. It specifies CASSDGTDNEKLFF. This chain connects TRBV6-1 to TRBJ1-4, with 7 positions matching TRBD1. The ends lost 3 bases at V and 4 bases at J; junction bases unmatched: 2. Germline V gene sequence: CDR1 MNHNS, CDR2 SASEGT. This CDR3 is 14 amino acids long.

This chain links TRBV30 with TRBJ2-6; tentatively, D is TRBD2 (6 bases). V lost 0 bases to trimming and J lost 2 bases, with 8 bases between them. CDR1 and CDR2 (germline): GTSNPN, SVGIG (reference sequence). The CDR3 is 15 residues long. This chain's CDR3 is CAWSVRGTGANVLTF. The CDR3 coding sequence is TGTGCCTGGAGTGTACGGGGGACTGGGGCCAACGTCCTGACTTTC.

This chain connects TRBV30 to TRBJ1-2; D gene uncertain. This CDR3 spans 13 amino acids. Germline lookup yields CDR1 GTSNPN and CDR2 SVGIG (reference sequence). The germline V and J ends were trimmed by 0 bases and 8 bases, with 13 bases remaining between them. The CDR3, as DNA: TGTGCCTGGAGTGTCTGGAGGACGGCCGGCTACACCTTC. This gives the protein CAWSVWRTAGYTF.

The rearrangement links TRBV9 to TRBJ2-7; 8 nucleotides line up with TRBD1. The CDR3 contains 14 residues. The V gene's germline CDR1 is SGDLS and CDR2 YYNGEE. V was pared by 4 bases and J by 1 base, with 4 bases of the junction left unmatched. Written as DNA, the CDR3 is TGTGCCAGCAGCACCGGACAGGGATCCTACGAGCAGTACTTC. Its protein is CASSTGQGSYEQYF.

This clone appeared once. The chain uses TRBV5-1 and TRBJ2-1, with 10 bases identical to TRBD2. After removal of 0 bases from V and 5 bases from J, the junction contained 5 bases not matched to a gene. Germline V gene sequence: CDR1 SGHRS, CDR2 YFSETQ. This CDR3 is built from 16 residues. CDR3 amino acids: CASSLASSGGHNEQFF. The CDR3 bases are TGCGCCAGCAGCTTGGCGTCTAGCGGGGGACACAATGAGCAGTTCTTC.

This clone has only a few counts. The chain employs TRBV6-5 and TRBJ1-2; a possible D gene is TRBD1 (5 bases). The CDR3 runs to 12 residues. CDR1 and CDR2 (germline): MNHEY, SVGAGI. V gave up 0 bases and J gave up 8 bases, with 7 bases separating them. This chain's CDR3 is CASSYSGVGYTF. The CDR3, as DNA: TGTGCCAGCAGTTACTCAGGGGTCGGCTACACCTTC.

The V call is TRBV2, the J call TRBJ1-2; TRBD1 matches 10 bases. V lost 4 bases and J lost 3; bases outside the gene matches: 5. Germline V gene data show CDR1 as SNHLY and CDR2 as FYNNEI. The CDR3 totals 15 residues. CDR3 coding DNA: TGTGCCAGCAGTGCCGGGACAGGGGCCCACTATGGCTACACCTTC. Translating gives CASSAGTGAHYGYTF.

In this sample, this clone turned up once. J is TRBJ2-2 and V is TRBV24-1; 10 positions match TRBD1. The CDR3 has 16 residues. Germline V gene data show CDR1 as KGHDR and CDR2 as SFDVKD. J was trimmed by 7 bases and V by 4 bases; bases with no gene match: 8. CDR3 protein: CATSDLGTGDGGELFF. The CDR3, as DNA: TGTGCCACCAGTGACCTCGGGACAGGGGATGGCGGGGAGCTGTTTTTT.

This rearrangement joins TRBV24-1 to TRBJ1-4; D gene uncertain. Germline assignment: CDR1 KGHDR and CDR2 SFDVKD. V was pared by 4 bases and J by 3 bases, with 11 bases between. This CDR3 has 15 amino acids. CDR3 sequence (DNA): TGTGCCACCAGTGACCCCGCGGGCCCTAATGAAAAACTGTTTTTT. As protein: CATSDPAGPNEKLFF.

The gene calls are TRBV9 and TRBJ2-1; TRBD2 matches at 7 bases. J lost 13 bases, V lost 0 bases, and 7 bases had no gene match. CDR3 length equals 13 residues. Germline CDR1 SGDLS, CDR2 YYNGEE. CDR3 DNA sequence: TGTGCCAGCAGCGTAGTAGGCGGGAGCGAACAGTTCTTC. It encodes CASSVVGGSEQFF.

This clone was recorded only once. This chain links TRBV24-1 with TRBJ2-4; D may be TRBD1 (6 bases). CDR1 is KGHDR and CDR2 is SFDVKD in the germline V gene. The CDR3 loop spans 14 amino acids. Between the trimmed V and J ends, which lost 2 bases and 6 bases, there was a span of 10 bases. This chain's CDR3 is CATSDSTGLNIQYF. CDR3 DNA: TGTGCCACCAGTGATTCCACAGGGTTAAACATTCAGTACTTC.

Details on this clone: The same CDR3 arises from other DNA sequences in this sample as well. The CDR3 here is CASSYSRGSSYEQYF. The CDR3 region has the DNA TGTGCCAGCAGTTACTCTAGAGGTAGTTCCTACGAGCAGTACTTC. The chain uses TRBV6-5 and TRBJ2-7; D call uncertain. The CDR3 is made up of 15 amino acids. The germline V gene has CDR1 MNHEY and CDR2 SVGAGI. V was trimmed by 0 bases and J by 1 base, leaving 10 bases between them.

This rearrangement joins TRBV4-1 to TRBJ1-3; TRBD1 matches at 7 bases. The CDR3 spans 17 residues. Germline values: CDR1 MGHRA, CDR2 YSYEKL. The ends lost 4 bases at V and 2 bases at J; junction bases unmatched: 11. CDR3 amino acids: CASSLLPDRRAGNTIYF. In DNA, the CDR3 is TGCGCCAGCAGCCTCCTCCCGGACAGGAGGGCTGGAAACACCATATATTTT.

This clone was seen only once. This rearrangement joins TRBV5-1 to TRBJ1-3; the D gene is possibly TRBD1 (6 bases). The CDR3 length is 14 residues. The germline V gene has CDR1 SGHRS and CDR2 YFSETQ. Trimming removed 3 bases at V and 2 bases at J, with 9 bases between. CDR3 amino acids: CASSSDRTGNTIYF. CDR3 bases: TGCGCCAGCAGCTCGGACAGAACTGGAAACACCATATATTTT.

The chain is built from TRBV3-1 (or the pseudogene TRBV3-2) and TRBJ1-4, with D possibly TRBD1 on 5 matching bases. Between the trimmed V and J ends, which lost 3 bases and 4 bases, there was a span of 6 bases. Germline CDR1 is LGHDT and CDR2 is YNNKEL (reference sequence). The CDR3 is made up of 13 amino acids. CDR3 loop: CASSQGGNEKLFF. CDR3 bases: TGTGCCAGCAGCCAGGGGGGTAATGAAAAACTGTTTTTT.